This TCR beta chain comes out of a study of graft-versus-host responses after intestinal transplantation. Overall study context: Each of the recipients got a multivisceral, liver-intestinal, or isolated intestinal transplant. Each patient got anti-thymocyte globulin induction, then tacrolimus and steroids for approximately 3 years. Broader study findings: GvH clones were found in recipient marrow; some appeared first in ileum or blood.

This clone was recorded only once. No antigen is known for it. The CDR3 is made up of 16 amino acids. V shed 3 bases and J shed 1 base, with 12 bases lying between them. CDR1 and CDR2 (germline): MGHRA, YSYEKL. TCRdb's copy holds only in-frame clones and misses some; the assay was immunoSEQ multiplex PCR. The sample carries around 130,000 clones, around nine tenths recorded once. The sample here was unstimulated CD4+ T cells sorted from spleen or lymph node cells, taken before intestinal transplant. This clonotype was obtained from a human donor who received an intestinal transplant. The chain couples TRBV4-1 to TRBJ2-2; D gene uncertain. The CDR3 region is CASSHFPRRNTGELFF. The DNA of the CDR3 is TGCGCCAGCAGCCACTTCCCACGACGGAACACCGGGGAGCTGTTTTTT.